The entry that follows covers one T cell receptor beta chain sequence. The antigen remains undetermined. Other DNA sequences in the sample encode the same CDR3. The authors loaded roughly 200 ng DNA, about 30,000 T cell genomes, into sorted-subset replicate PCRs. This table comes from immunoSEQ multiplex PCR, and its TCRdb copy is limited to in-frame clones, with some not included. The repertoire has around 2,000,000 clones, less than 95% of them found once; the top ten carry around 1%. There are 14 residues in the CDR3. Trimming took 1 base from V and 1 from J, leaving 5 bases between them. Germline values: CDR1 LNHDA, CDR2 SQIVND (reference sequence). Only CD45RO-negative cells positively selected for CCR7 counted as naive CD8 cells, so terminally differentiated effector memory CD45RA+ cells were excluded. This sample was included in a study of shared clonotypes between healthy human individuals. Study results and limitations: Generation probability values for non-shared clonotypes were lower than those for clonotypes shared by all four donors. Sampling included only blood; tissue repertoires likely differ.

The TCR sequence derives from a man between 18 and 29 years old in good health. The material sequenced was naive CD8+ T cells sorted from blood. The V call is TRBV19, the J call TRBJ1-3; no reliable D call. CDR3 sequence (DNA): TGTGCCAGTAGTATAGCGGGATCTGGAAACACCATATATTTT. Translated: CASSIAGSGNTIYF.